This passage covers 6 T cell receptor beta chains from one sample sequenced in a study of a mutant IDH1 vaccine in newly diagnosed glioma (dated by TCRdb to the early 2020s). The time point label of this sample denotes: week 11, during vaccination. Each vaccine dose was 300 ug of a 20-mer mutant IDH1 peptide in Montanide, given subcutaneously with topical imiquimod. No antigen has been identified for these receptors. The library relied on the immunoSEQ multiplex PCR assay. Entries here come from immuneACCESS through TCRdb and include only in-frame sequences with V and J called. Some clones fail to appear in such tables; in the studies checked, an unresolved V gene covers under half of the shortfall, and the cause of the remainder is unknown. The sample profile shows more than 50,000 clones; around 91% of them were found once. The ten largest account for roughly 2.1% of the sample. The sample in question was PBMCs, obtained from a glioma patient whose treatment included an IDH1 peptide vaccine. The receptors derive from a man aged 35-49 years with glioma.

This chain links TRBV6-5 with TRBJ2-3; 10 bases fit TRBD2. In germline, CDR1 is MNHEY, CDR2 SVGAGI. V dropped 6 bases and J dropped 6; count of bases not matched to a gene: 6. The CDR3 length is 14 residues. CDR3: CASRKGLAKDTQYF. In nucleotides, the CDR3 is TGTGCCAGCAGGAAGGGACTAGCGAAGGATACGCAGTATTTT.

The table lists this clone with a count of one. The chain employs TRBV6-1 and TRBJ1-6; D not certain. The CDR3 has 15 amino acids. CDR1 is MNHNS, CDR2 SASEGT, per germline. Deletions cut 6 bases from V and 10 bases from J, with 19 bases between. CDR3 coding DNA: TGTGCCAGCAGGTCTCTTCCGGGTTCATGGTCACCCCTCCACTTT. Protein sequence: CASRSLPGSWSPLHF.

The genes are TRBV7-2 and TRBJ1-6; 8 nucleotides align to TRBD1. The CDR3 runs to 15 residues. Germline V gene lookup returns CDR1 SGHTA and CDR2 FQGNSA. After removal of 5 bases from V and 9 bases from J, the junction contained 9 bases not matched to a gene. The DNA for the CDR3 is TGTGCCAGCAGCCAAAGGCAGGGGGCAGGTTCACCCCTCCACTTT. Residues: CASSQRQGAGSPLHF.

The rearrangement uses TRBV6-4 and TRBJ2-2; 9 nucleotides line up with TRBD1. This CDR3 spans 15 amino acids. J lost 3 bases, V lost 9 bases, and 8 bases had no gene match. In germline, CDR1 is MRHNA, CDR2 SNTAGT. CDR3 DNA sequence: TGTGCCAGTAGACAGGGGGAAGATGACACCGGGGAGCTGTTTTTT. It translates to CASRQGEDDTGELFF.

The chain links TRBV10-3 to TRBJ2-7, with D hard to call. With 5 bases removed from V and 3 bases from J, the gap between germline ends came to 11 bases. Germline CDR1 is ENHRY and CDR2 is SYGVKD. CDR3 length: 13 residues. The DNA for the CDR3 is TGTGCCATCAGTCGGACCCCGGACTACGAGCAGTACTTC. Translation gives CAISRTPDYEQYF.

The chain couples TRBV28 to TRBJ1-1, with D perhaps TRBD1 (5 bases). V dropped 4 bases and J dropped 4 bases, with 19 bases sitting between them. Germline V lookup: CDR1 MDHEN, CDR2 SYDVKM. CDR3 length equals 16 residues. CDR3 loop: CASSSPGGQGGTEAFF. The CDR3 bases are TGTGCCAGCAGTTCTCCCGGAGGGCAGGGAGGCACTGAAGCTTTCTTT.